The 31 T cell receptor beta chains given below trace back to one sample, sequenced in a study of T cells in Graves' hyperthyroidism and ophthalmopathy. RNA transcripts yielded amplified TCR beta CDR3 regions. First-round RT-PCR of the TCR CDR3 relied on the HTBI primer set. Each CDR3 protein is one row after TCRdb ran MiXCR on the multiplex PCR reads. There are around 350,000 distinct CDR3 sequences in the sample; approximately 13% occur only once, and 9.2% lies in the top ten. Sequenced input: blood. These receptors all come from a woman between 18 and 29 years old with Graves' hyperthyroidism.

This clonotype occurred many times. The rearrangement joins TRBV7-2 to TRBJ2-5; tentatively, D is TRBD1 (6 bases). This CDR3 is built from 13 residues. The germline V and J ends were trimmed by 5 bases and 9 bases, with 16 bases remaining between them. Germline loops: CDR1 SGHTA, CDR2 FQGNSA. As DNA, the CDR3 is TGTGCCAGCAGCCAGGGGCATTGGGCGCCCCAGTACTTC. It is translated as CASSQGHWAPQYF. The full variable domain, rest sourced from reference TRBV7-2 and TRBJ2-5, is GAGVSQSPSNKVTEKGKDVELRCDPISGHTALYWYRQSLGQGLEFLIYFQGNSAPDKSGLPSDRFSAERTGGSVSTLTIQRTQQEDSAVYLCASSQGHWAPQYFGPGTRLLVL.

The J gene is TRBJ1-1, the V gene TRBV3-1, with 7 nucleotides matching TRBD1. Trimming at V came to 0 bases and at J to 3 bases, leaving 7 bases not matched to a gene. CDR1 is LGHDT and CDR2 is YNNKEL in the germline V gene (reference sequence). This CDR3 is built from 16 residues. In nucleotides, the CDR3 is TGTGCCAGCAGCCAAGAAGGGGCAGGGGGTTACACTGAAGCTTTCTTT. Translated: CASSQEGAGGYTEAFF.

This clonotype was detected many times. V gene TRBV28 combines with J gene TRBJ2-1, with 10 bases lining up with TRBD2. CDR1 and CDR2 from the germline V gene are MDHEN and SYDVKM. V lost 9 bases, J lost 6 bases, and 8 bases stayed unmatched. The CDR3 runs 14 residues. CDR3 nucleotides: TGTGCCAGTCTTAGGGCTAGCGGGAGCAATGAGCAGTTCTTC. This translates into CASLRASGSNEQFF.

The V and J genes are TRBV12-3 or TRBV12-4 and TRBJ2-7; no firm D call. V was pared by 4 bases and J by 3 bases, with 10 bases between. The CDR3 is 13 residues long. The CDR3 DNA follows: TGTGCCAGCAGTTGGAACCTATACTACGAGCAGTACTTC. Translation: CASSWNLYYEQYF.

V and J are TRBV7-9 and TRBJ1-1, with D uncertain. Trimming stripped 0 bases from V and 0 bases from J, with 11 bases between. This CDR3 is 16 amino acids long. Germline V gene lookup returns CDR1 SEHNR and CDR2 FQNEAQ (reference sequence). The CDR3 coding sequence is TGTGCCAGCAGCTTAGCGCTGATTCGGCTGAACACTGAAGCTTTCTTT. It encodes CASSLALIRLNTEAFF.

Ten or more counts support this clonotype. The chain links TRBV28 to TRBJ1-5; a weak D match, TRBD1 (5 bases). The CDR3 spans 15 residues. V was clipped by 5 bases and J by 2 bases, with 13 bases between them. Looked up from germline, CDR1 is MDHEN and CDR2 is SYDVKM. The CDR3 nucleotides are TGTGCCAGCAGTCTGAGACAGCTGGGCAATCAGCCCCAGCATTTT. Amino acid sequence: CASSLRQLGNQPQHF.

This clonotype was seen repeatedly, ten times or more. DNA for the CDR3: TGTGCCAGCAGTTCCAACGCAGGGCGAGCTTTCTTT. Its protein is CASSSNAGRAFF. The chain carries TRBV27 and TRBJ1-1; weak D call: TRBD1 (5 bases). CDR1 is MNHEY, CDR2 SMNVEV, per germline (reference sequence). V dropped 4 bases and J dropped 10 bases, with 13 bases sitting between them. CDR3 length: 12 amino acids.

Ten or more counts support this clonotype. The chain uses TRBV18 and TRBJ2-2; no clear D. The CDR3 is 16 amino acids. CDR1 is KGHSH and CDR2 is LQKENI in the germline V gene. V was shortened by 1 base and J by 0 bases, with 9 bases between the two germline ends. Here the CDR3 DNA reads TGTGCCAGCTCACCACTAGCCAGGACGAACACCGGGGAGCTGTTTTTT. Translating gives CASSPLARTNTGELFF.

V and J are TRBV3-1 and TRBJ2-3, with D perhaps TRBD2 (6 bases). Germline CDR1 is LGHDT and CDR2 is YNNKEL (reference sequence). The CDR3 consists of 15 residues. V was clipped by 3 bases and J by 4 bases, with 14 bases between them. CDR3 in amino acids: CASSHIQASADTQYF. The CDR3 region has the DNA TGTGCCAGCAGCCATATTCAGGCTAGCGCAGATACGCAGTATTTT.

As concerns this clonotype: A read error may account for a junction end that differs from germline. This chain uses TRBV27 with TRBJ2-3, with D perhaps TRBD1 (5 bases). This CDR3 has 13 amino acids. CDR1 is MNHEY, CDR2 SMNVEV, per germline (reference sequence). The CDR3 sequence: CASSSRVTGTQYF. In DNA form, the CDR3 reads TGTGCCAGCAGTTCCAGGGTCACAGGTACGCAGTATTTT.

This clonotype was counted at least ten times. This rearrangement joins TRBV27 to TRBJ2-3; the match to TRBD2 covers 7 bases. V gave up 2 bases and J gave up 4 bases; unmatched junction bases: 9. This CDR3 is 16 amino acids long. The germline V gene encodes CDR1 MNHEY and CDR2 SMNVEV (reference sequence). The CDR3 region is CASSLIASGFADTQYF. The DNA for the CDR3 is TGTGCCAGCAGTTTAATAGCTAGCGGCTTCGCAGATACGCAGTATTTT.

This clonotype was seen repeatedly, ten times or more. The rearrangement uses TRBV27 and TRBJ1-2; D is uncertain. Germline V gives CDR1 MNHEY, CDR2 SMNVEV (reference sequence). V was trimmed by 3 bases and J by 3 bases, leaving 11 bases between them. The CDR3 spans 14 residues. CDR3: CASSFARADYGYTF. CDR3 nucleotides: TGTGCCAGCAGTTTTGCCCGGGCGGACTATGGCTACACCTTC.

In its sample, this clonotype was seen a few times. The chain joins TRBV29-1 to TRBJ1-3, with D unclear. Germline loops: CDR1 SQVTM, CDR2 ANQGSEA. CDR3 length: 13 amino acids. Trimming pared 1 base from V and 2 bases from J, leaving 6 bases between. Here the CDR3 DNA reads TGCAGCGTTGAAGGCAAGGCTGGAAACACCATATATTTT. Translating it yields CSVEGKAGNTIYF.

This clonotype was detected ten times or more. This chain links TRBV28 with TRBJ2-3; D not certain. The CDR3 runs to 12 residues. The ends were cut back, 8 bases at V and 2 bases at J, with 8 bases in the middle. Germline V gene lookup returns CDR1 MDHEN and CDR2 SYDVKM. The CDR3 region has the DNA TGTGCCAGCGGGCGCTTCACAGATACGCAGTATTTT. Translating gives CASGRFTDTQYF.

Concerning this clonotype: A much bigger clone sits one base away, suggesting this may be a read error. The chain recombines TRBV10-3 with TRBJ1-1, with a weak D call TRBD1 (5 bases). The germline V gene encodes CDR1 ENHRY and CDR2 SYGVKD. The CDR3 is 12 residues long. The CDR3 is CAIRDKNSEAFF. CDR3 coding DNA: TGTGCCATCAGGGACAAAAACAGTGAAGCTTTCTTT.

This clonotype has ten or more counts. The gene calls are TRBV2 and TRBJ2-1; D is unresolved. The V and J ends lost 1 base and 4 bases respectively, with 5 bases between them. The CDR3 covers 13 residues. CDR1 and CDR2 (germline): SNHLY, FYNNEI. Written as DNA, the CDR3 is TGTGCCAGCAGTGAAGGCGTATACAATGAGCAGTTCTTC. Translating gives CASSEGVYNEQFF. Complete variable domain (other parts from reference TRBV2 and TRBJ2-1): EPEVTQTPSHQVTQMGQEVILRCVPISNHLYFYWYRQILGQKVEFLVSFYNNEISEKSEIFDDQFSVERPDGSNFTLKIRSTKLEDSAMYFCASSEGVYNEQFFGPGTRLTVL.

The CDR3 loop is CASSLAGGGFEQYF. CDR3 DNA sequence: TGTGCCAGCAGCTTAGCTGGGGGCGGATTCGAGCAGTACTTC. This chain joins TRBV11-2 and TRBJ2-7, with a tentative D call TRBD1 (6 bases). Germline V gives CDR1 SGHAT, CDR2 FQNNGV. Deletions cut 1 base from V and 6 bases from J, with 13 bases between. The CDR3 consists of 14 residues.

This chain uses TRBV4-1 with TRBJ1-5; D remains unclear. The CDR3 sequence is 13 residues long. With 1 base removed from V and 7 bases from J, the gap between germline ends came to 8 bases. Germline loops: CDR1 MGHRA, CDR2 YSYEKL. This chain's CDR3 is CASSQGRRQPQHF. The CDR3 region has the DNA TGCGCCAGCAGCCAAGGGCGGAGGCAGCCCCAGCATTTT.

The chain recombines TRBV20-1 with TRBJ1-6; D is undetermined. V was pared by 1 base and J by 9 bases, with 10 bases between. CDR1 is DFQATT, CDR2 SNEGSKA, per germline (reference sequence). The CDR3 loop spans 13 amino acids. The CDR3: CSARALWGSPLHF. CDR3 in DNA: TGCAGTGCTAGAGCCTTGTGGGGTTCACCCCTCCACTTT.

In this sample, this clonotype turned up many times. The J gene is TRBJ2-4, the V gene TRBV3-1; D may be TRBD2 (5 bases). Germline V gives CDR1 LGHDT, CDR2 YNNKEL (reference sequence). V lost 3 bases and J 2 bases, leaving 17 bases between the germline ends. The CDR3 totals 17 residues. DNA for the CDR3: TGTGCCAGCAGCCACCAGGCCCAGTGGGAGACCAAAAACATTCAGTACTTC. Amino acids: CASSHQAQWETKNIQYF.

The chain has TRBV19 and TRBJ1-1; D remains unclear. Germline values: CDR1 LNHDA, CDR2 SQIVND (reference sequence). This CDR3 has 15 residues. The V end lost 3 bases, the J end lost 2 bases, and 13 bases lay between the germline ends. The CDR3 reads CASSMGAPSNTEAFF. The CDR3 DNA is TGTGCCAGTAGTATGGGTGCGCCTAGTAACACTGAAGCTTTCTTT.

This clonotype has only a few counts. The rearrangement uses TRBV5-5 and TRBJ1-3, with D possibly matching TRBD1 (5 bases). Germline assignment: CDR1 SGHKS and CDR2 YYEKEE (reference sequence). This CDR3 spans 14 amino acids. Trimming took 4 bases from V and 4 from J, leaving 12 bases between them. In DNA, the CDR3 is TGTGCCAGCAGCAGAGGGGTGGCAGGAAACACCATATATTTT. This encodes CASSRGVAGNTIYF.

CDR3 sequence reads: CATSDPTTGNTGELFF. CDR3 DNA sequence: TGTGCCACCAGTGACCCGACAACCGGTAACACCGGGGAGCTGTTTTTT. The chain carries TRBV24-1 and TRBJ2-2; D uncertain. Trimming took off 4 bases at V and 2 bases at J, with 13 bases between the two ends. CDR1 and CDR2 from the germline V gene are KGHDR and SFDVKD. The CDR3 sequence is 16 residues long.

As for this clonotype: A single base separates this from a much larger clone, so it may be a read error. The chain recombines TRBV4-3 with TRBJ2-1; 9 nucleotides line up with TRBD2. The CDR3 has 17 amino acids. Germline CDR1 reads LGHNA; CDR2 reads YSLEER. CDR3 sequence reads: CASSQGLASGTVNGQFF. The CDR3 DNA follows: TGCGCCAGCAGCCAAGGTCTGGCTAGCGGGACGGTCAATGGGCAGTTCTTC.

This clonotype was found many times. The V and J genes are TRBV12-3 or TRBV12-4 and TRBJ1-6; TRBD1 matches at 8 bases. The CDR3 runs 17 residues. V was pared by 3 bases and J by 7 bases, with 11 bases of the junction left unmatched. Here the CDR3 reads CASSFFQEGTGNSPLHF. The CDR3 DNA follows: TGTGCCAGCAGTTTCTTCCAGGAGGGGACAGGAAATTCACCCCTCCACTTT.

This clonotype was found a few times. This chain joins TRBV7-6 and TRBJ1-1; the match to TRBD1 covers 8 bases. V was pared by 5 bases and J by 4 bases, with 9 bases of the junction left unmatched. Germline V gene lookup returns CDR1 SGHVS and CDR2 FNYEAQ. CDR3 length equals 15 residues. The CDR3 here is CASSDLTGEGTEAFF. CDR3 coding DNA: TGTGCCAGCAGCGACCTGACAGGGGAGGGCACTGAAGCTTTCTTT.

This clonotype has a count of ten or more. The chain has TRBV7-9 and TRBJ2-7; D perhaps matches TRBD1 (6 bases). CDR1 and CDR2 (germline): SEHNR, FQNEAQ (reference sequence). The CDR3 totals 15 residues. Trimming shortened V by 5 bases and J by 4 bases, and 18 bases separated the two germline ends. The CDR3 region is CASSPVWDTYYEQYF. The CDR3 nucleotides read TGTGCCAGCAGCCCGGTTTGGGACACTTATTACGAGCAGTACTTC.

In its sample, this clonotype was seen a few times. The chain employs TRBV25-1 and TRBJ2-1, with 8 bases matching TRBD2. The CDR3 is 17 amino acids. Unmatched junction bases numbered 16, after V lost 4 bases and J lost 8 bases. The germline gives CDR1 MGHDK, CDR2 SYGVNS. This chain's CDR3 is CASSVGLDPRGGDEQFF. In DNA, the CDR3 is TGTGCCAGCAGTGTGGGACTAGACCCCCGTGGGGGTGATGAGCAGTTCTTC. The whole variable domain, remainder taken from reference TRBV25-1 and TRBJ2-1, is EADIYQTPRYLVIGTGKKITLECSQTMGHDKMYWYQQDPGMELHLIHYSYGVNSTEKGDLSSESTVSRIRTEHFPLTLESARPSHTSQYLCASSVGLDPRGGDEQFFGPGTRLTVL.

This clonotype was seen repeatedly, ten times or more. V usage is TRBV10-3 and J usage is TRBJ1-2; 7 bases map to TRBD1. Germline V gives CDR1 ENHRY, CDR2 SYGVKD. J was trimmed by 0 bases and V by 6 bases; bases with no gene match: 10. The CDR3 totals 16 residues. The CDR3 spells CAISAGTAKANYGYTF. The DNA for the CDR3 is TGTGCCATCAGCGCCGGGACAGCCAAAGCTAACTATGGCTACACCTTC.

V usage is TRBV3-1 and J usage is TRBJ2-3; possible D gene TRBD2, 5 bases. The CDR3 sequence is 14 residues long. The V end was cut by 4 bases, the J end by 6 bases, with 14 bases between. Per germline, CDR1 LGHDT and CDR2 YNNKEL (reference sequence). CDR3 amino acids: CASSRDYLWDTQYF. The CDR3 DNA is TGTGCCAGCAGCCGAGACTATCTCTGGGATACGCAGTATTTT.

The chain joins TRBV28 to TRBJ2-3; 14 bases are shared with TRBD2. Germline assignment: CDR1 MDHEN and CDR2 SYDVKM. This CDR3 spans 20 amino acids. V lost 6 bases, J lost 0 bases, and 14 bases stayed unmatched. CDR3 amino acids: CASSPSGLAGGIPSTDTQYF. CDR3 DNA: TGTGCCAGCAGCCCTTCTGGACTAGCGGGGGGTATACCTAGCACAGATACGCAGTATTTT.